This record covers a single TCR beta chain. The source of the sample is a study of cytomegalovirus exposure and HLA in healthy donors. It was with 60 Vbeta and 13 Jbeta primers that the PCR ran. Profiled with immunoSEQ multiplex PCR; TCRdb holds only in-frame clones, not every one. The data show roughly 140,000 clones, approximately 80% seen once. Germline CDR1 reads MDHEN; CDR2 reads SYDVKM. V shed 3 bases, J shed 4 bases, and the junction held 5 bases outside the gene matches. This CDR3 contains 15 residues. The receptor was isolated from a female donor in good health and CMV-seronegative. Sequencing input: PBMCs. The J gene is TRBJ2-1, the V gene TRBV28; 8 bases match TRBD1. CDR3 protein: CASSLPGQAYNEQFF. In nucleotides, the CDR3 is TGTGCCAGCAGTTTGCCGGGACAGGCATACAATGAGCAGTTCTTC. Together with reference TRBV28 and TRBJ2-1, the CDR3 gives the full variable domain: DVKVTQSSRYLVKRTGEKVFLECVQDMDHENMFWYRQDPGLGLRLIYFSYDVKMKEKGDIPEGYSVSREKKERFSLILESASTNQTSMYLCASSLPGQAYNEQFFGPGTRLTVL.